The clone carrying this T cell receptor (beta chain) was seen only a few times. Its specificity is not known. This CDR3 is 13 amino acids long. Germline V lookup: CDR1 LNHDA, CDR2 SQIVND (reference sequence). V lost 8 bases and J 0 bases, leaving 11 bases between the germline ends. The data stem from a study of human T cells and chemical hapten exposure. Study in general: Alopecia areata, totalis and universalis patients, mostly female, were included.

Findings and caveats of the study: Patch test score rose with PT1 expanded TCRs, significant at 8, 16, 32, not 4. The number of TCRs above 1 in 1000 frequency did not change after DPC sensitization. Expanded TCRs produced significantly more large CDR3 similarity clusters than controls did.

In TCRdb, the RACE reads were re-called with MiXCR into one record per CDR3 protein. This sample yields approximately 91,000 distinct CDR3 sequences, of which roughly 11% are seen a single time; 1.6% belongs to the top ten. This sample's time point: patch test 2, 6 weeks after DPC sensitization. Treatment in this sample: therapeutic diphenylcyclopropenone sensitization with weekly scalp DPC. The source of this sequence is a man younger than 30 with alopecia areata. Some clones in this sample may be carry-over from other donors' samples. This sample comprised whole blood, obtained in connection with sensitization to the hapten diphenylcyclopropenone (DPC). The chain uses TRBV19 and TRBJ2-7, with D possibly matching TRBD2 (5 bases). CDR3 coding DNA: TGTGCCAGTCGTTTGGGGAGCTCCTACGAGCAGTACTTC. Translated, it gives CASRLGSSYEQYF.